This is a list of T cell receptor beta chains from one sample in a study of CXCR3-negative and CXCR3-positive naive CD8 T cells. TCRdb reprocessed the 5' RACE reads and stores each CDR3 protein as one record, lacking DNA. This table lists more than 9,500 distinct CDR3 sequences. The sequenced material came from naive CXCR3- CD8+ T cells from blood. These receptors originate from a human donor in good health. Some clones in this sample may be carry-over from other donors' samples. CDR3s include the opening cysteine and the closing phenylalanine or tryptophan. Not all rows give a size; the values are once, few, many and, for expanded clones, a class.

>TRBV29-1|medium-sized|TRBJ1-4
CSVGRMGEKLFF
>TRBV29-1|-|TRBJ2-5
CSVSRTSEQETQYF
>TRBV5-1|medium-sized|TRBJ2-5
CASSPGGSQETQYF
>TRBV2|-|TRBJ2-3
CASSDRSTTQYF
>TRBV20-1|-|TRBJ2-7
CSARDLAGLSYEQYF
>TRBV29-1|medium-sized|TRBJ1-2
CSIRTGANYGYTF
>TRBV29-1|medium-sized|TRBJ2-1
CSVGAGLAGDNEQFF
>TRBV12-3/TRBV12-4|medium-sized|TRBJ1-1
CASSPLSSTEAFF
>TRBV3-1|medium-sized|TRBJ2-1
CASSPTEGGSSYNEQFF
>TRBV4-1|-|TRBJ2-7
CASSQGERESSYEQYF
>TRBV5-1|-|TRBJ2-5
CASSLGSSGYQETQYF
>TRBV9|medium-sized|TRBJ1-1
CASSAGQGTEAFF
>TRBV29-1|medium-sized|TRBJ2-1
CSVERPTAANEQFF
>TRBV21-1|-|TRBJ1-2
CASSKERQLEHGYTF
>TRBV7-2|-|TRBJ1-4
CASSSDRGYEKLFF
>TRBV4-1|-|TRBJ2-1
CASSQEKREQFF
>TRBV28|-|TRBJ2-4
CASSPTFVGGPRNIQYF
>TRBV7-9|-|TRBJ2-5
CASSLLDETQYF
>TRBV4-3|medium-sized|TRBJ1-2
CASSQDVGTGNYGYTF
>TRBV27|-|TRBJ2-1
CASSPYQRGYNEQFF
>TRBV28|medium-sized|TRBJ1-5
CASSPHRGRSNQPQHF
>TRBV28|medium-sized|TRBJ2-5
CASSLSYQETQYF
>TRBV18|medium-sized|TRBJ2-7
CASSPTAFPYEQYF
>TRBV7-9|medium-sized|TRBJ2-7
CASSSGGSEQYF
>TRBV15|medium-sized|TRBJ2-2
CATSRDKMGMNTGELFF
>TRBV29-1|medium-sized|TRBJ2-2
CSVEDNTGELFF
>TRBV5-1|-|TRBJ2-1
CASSWGASGPYNEQFF
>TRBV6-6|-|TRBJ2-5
CASSLEGAEETQYF
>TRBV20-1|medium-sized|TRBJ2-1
CSAREISADEQFF
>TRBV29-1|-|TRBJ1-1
CSAEGDTNTEAFF
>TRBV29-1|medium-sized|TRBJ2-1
CSARPLLNEQFF
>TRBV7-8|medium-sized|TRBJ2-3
CASSLVPGFGDTQYF
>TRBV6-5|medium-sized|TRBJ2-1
CASSQTPNEQFF
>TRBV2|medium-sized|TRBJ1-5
CASSEVGGNQPQHF
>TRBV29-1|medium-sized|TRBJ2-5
CSVRTSVYQETQYF
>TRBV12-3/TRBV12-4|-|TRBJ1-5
CASSPTTTSNQPQHF
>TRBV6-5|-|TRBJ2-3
CASRGDTSIGTDTQYF
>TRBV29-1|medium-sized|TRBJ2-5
CSSYGDSGEETQYF
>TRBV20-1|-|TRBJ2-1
CSVARGAGGVNEQFF
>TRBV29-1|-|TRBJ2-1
CSVAGESNEQFF
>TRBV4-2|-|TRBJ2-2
CASSPSAAGANTGELFF
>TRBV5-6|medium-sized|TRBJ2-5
CASTGPGHLQETQYF